The source of this TCR beta chain is a study of blood T cell repertoires in COVID-19. Across the study: The analysed material was cDNA or gDNA that came from T cells, B-cell-depleted T cells, or PBMCs.

Method: immunoSEQ multiplex PCR; TCRdb's copy keeps in-frame clones and lacks some. The sample records 15,000 to 25,000 clones, 80% to 95% being singletons. V was trimmed by 0 bases and J by 10 bases, leaving 9 bases between them. The germline V gene encodes CDR1 SQVTM and CDR2 ANQGSEA. The CDR3 is 11 residues long. The sequenced sample was peripheral blood. This clonotype originated in a woman in her forties or fifties with active COVID-19. The genes are TRBV29-1 and TRBJ1-1, with D perhaps matching TRBD1 (5 bases). CDR3 amino acids: CSVEDLQGAFF. The CDR3 DNA reads TGCAGCGTTGAAGATCTTCAGGGAGCTTTCTTT.